These 22 T cell receptor beta chains share one sample of origin, sequenced in a study of T-cell memory formation after mild COVID-19. TCRdb ran MiXCR on the 5' RACE reads and lists one entry per CDR3 protein. The table lists roughly 320,000 distinct CDR3 sequences, around 27% of them singletons, with less than 15% in the top ten. The specimen sequenced was PBMCs or a T cell subset sorted from them (not recorded which). Receptor source: an adult woman who had mild COVID-19 (a few samples of this study predate the infection). Cell type and time point are not known.

The V call is TRBV6-6, the J call TRBJ1-1, with TRBD1 as a possible D gene (5 bases). The V gene lost 2 bases and the J gene lost 5 bases, with 12 bases spanning the gap. The V gene's germline CDR1 is MNHNY and CDR2 SVGAGI (reference sequence). The CDR3 sequence is 14 residues long. The DNA of the CDR3 is TGTGCCAGCAGTTACGGGCCCGGGGGGACTGAAGCTTTCTTT. This gives the protein CASSYGPGGTEAFF.

This clonotype has just a few counts. The rearrangement links TRBV20-1 to TRBJ2-7; 7 bases fit TRBD1. V lost 0 bases, J lost 0 bases, and 8 bases stayed unmatched. The germline gives CDR1 DFQATT, CDR2 SNEGSKA (reference sequence). The CDR3 sequence is 16 residues long. This CDR3 is CSARDLGQPSSYEQYF. The CDR3 nucleotides are TGCAGTGCTAGAGATCTGGGACAGCCAAGCTCCTACGAGCAGTACTTC.

This clonotype turned up a few times. The V call is TRBV6-5, the J call TRBJ2-7; no clear D gene. Germline V gives CDR1 MNHEY, CDR2 SVGAGI. The CDR3 has 15 residues. Trimming cost V 0 bases and J 4 bases, with 13 bases left between them. This chain's CDR3 is CASSYSTKPNYEQYF. The CDR3 region has the DNA TGTGCCAGCAGTTACTCGACCAAACCCAATTACGAGCAGTACTTC.

V usage is TRBV7-6 and J usage is TRBJ2-7; the D is unclear. CDR3 size: 15 residues. CDR1 is SGHVS and CDR2 is FNYEAQ in the germline V gene. The V end lost 5 bases, the J end lost 3 bases, and 17 bases lay between the germline ends. The CDR3 bases are TGTGCCAGCAGCCCTCAAGCCGGGTCCTACTACGAGCAGTACTTC. Its translation: CASSPQAGSYYEQYF.

The table lists this clonotype with a few counts. This chain joins TRBV7-9 and TRBJ2-3, with unresolved D. Germline assignment: CDR1 SEHNR and CDR2 FQNEAQ (reference sequence). The CDR3 totals 16 residues. Trimming removed 3 bases at V and 0 bases at J, with 13 bases between. The CDR3 DNA reads TGTGCCAGCAGCTTTCTGCAGGCCTCGAGCACAGATACGCAGTATTTT. Amino acid sequence: CASSFLQASSTDTQYF.

This clonotype was counted only a few times. The chain recombines TRBV11-2 with TRBJ2-1; D not certain. CDR3 size: 13 residues. V was shortened by 5 bases and J by 5 bases, with 10 bases between the two germline ends. Germline values: CDR1 SGHAT, CDR2 FQNNGV. The CDR3 DNA reads as TGTGCCAGCAGCCCCCTGAGGCACAATGAGCAGTTCTTC. It encodes CASSPLRHNEQFF.

The chain links TRBV30 to TRBJ2-7; D is unclear. The germline gives CDR1 GTSNPN, CDR2 SVGIG (reference sequence). The V and J ends lost 5 bases and 0 bases respectively, with 14 bases between them. The CDR3 has 14 amino acids. CDR3 coding DNA: TGTGCCTGGCGCCCCGTACGGGCCTCCTACGAGCAGTACTTC. It specifies CAWRPVRASYEQYF.

This clonotype was detected only a few times. This chain connects TRBV15 to TRBJ2-7, with unresolved D. CDR3 length equals 14 residues. V lost 4 bases, J lost 2 bases, and 12 bases lay in between. Germline-derived CDR1 and CDR2 are LNHNV and YYDKDF (reference sequence). The CDR3 sequence: CATSIPGFTYEQYF. The CDR3 nucleotides read TGTGCCACCAGCATTCCAGGTTTTACCTACGAGCAGTACTTC.

J is TRBJ2-3 and V is TRBV7-2; D is unclear. V lost 4 bases to trimming and J lost 2 bases, with 10 bases between them. This CDR3 has 14 residues. Germline CDR1 reads SGHTA; CDR2 reads FQGNSA. The CDR3 bases are TGTGCCAGCAGCTCACGGTATTCCACAGATACGCAGTATTTT. Translation gives CASSSRYSTDTQYF.

This clonotype was seen a handful of times. Mismatch with germline at one junction end may stem from a read error. The rearrangement uses TRBV5-1 and TRBJ2-6; D uncertain. Germline CDR1 is SGHRS and CDR2 is YFSETQ. The CDR3 has 14 amino acids. CDR3 nucleotide sequence: TGTGCCAGCAGCCTTGACTCTGGGGCCAACGTCCTGACTTTC. It is translated as CASSLDSGANVLTF.

As DNA, the CDR3 is TGTGCCACCAGTGATACAGGGGAAGAGACCCAGTACTTC. Amino acids: CATSDTGEETQYF. The J gene is TRBJ2-5, the V gene TRBV24-1; 7 nucleotides align to TRBD1. Germline loops: CDR1 KGHDR, CDR2 SFDVKD. The CDR3 extends over 13 amino acids. V was clipped by 3 bases and J by 3 bases; unmatched bases: 0.

The rearrangement joins TRBV5-1 to TRBJ2-7; 10 bases are shared with TRBD1. Germline values: CDR1 SGHRS, CDR2 YFSETQ. The CDR3 totals 15 residues. V shed 2 bases, J shed 3 bases, and the junction held 5 bases outside the gene matches. The CDR3 nucleotides read TGCGCCAGCAGCTTTACCGGGACAGGGGTCTACGAGCAGTACTTC. It yields the protein CASSFTGTGVYEQYF.

The CDR3, as DNA: TGTGCCAGCAGCTTAAACCAGAACCGGCAACTGTTTTTT. Its translation: CASSLNQNRQLFF. This sequence joins TRBV7-6 and TRBJ1-4; D remains ambiguous. The CDR3 contains 13 residues. The V end lost 2 bases, the J end lost 12 bases, and 13 bases lay between the germline ends. Looked up from germline, CDR1 is SGHVS and CDR2 is FNYEAQ.

This clonotype was seen many times. The chain employs TRBV5-8 and TRBJ2-7; 8 nucleotides line up with TRBD1. This CDR3 region has 13 residues. V dropped 4 bases and J dropped 12; count of bases not matched to a gene: 12. Germline CDR1 reads SGHTS; CDR2 reads YDEGEE. DNA of the CDR3: TGTGCCAGCAGCGACCGGACAGGGTTGGAGGTGTACTTC. Translation: CASSDRTGLEVYF.

In this sample, this clonotype turned up a few times. V and J are TRBV20-1 and TRBJ2-3; D is perhaps TRBD1 or TRBD2 (5 bases each). V shed 3 bases and J shed 1 base, with 11 bases lying between them. This CDR3 comprises 14 residues. Germline V gene data show CDR1 as DFQATT and CDR2 as SNEGSKA (reference sequence). The CDR3 reads CSASRGTGTDTQYF. CDR3 sequence (DNA): TGCAGTGCTAGTAGAGGGACCGGCACAGATACGCAGTATTTT.

This clonotype was observed a handful of times. The genes are TRBV10-3 and TRBJ2-7; D may match TRBD1 or TRBD2 (6 bases each). CDR3 size: 12 residues. V gave up 11 bases and J gave up 10 bases, with 21 bases separating them. Germline assignment: CDR1 ENHRY and CDR2 SYGVKD. The CDR3 bases are TGTGCCTCCCGGTCACAGGGAGGCGGACAGTACTTC. Protein: CASRSQGGGQYF.

The rearrangement joins TRBV12-3 or TRBV12-4 to TRBJ1-1; maybe TRBD1 (5 bases). The V and J ends lost 5 bases and 1 base respectively, with 14 bases between them. This CDR3 has 15 residues. The DNA for the CDR3 is TGTGCCAGCAGTCTTGATGGGGCGGCGAACACTGAAGCTTTCTTT. Translating it yields CASSLDGAANTEAFF.

This clonotype turned up a few times. The rearrangement uses TRBV12-3 or TRBV12-4 and TRBJ1-2; TRBD1 is a possible D gene (5 bases). CDR3 length equals 12 residues. Trimming left V 6 bases short and J 7 bases short, with 12 bases between. The CDR3 nucleotides are TGTGCCAGCAGCTCCCAGGGAGGTGGCTACACCTTC. It specifies CASSSQGGGYTF.

This clonotype has only one observation. V gene TRBV20-1 combines with J gene TRBJ2-7, with 10 bases identical to TRBD1. This CDR3 has 14 residues. Germline assignment: CDR1 DFQATT and CDR2 SNEGSKA (reference sequence). V gave up 5 bases and J gave up 7 bases; unmatched junction bases: 11. CDR3 region: CSAPRPGQGREQYF. The CDR3 DNA reads as TGCAGTGCTCCCCGACCGGGACAGGGGAGGGAGCAGTACTTC.

The genes are TRBV2 and TRBJ2-7; a weak D match, TRBD2 (5 bases). Germline V gene lookup returns CDR1 SNHLY and CDR2 FYNNEI. The V and J ends lost 2 bases and 1 base respectively, with 12 bases between them. There are 15 residues in the CDR3. The CDR3 is CASSESGVGSYEQYF. The CDR3 nucleotides read TGTGCCAGCAGTGAATCCGGGGTGGGATCCTACGAGCAGTACTTC.

The chain is built from TRBV24-1 and TRBJ2-2; 9 bases fit TRBD2. The CDR3 has 16 residues. V trimming: 3 bases; J trimming: 4 bases; junction bases outside the gene matches: 5. Looked up from germline, CDR1 is KGHDR and CDR2 is SFDVKD. CDR3 protein: CATSDRKAGGTGELFF. The CDR3 DNA sequence: TGTGCCACCAGTGATAGGAAAGCGGGAGGCACCGGGGAGCTGTTTTTT.

J is TRBJ1-2 and V is TRBV6-5; 7 positions match TRBD1. CDR3 length: 15 amino acids. Germline V gene lookup returns CDR1 MNHEY and CDR2 SVGAGI. The V and J ends lost 4 bases and 0 bases, in that order; junction bases with no gene match: 5. CDR3: CASSSYRGTNYGYTF. CDR3 DNA: TGTGCCAGCAGTTCATACAGGGGAACTAACTATGGCTACACCTTC.